Below, one T cell receptor (beta chain) is given with its context. Its antigen is as yet unknown. The data stem from a study of post-analysis software for immune sequencing data. Across the study: As for disease course, relapsing-remitting, secondary progressive and progressive-relapsing multiple sclerosis were all included. Study-wide points: The study found TRBV5-6, TRBV5-1 and TRBV20-1 among four to six TRBV segments more frequent in patients than controls. For normalized Chao1 diversity, multiple sclerosis patients scored significantly lower than controls did. Samples prepared in the same batch strongly co-clustered by F measure.

J gave up 3 bases and V 6 bases, and 4 bases lay outside the gene matches. This CDR3 has 13 amino acids. Germline loops: CDR1 LGHNT, CDR2 FRNRAP. Incorporated into the TCR beta cDNA libraries were unique molecular identifiers, which served to reduce PCR and sequencing biases. The authors obtained 540,000 or so cDNA molecules from roughly 1.1 to 9.2 million T cells. Using its own MiXCR run on the PCR reads, TCRdb lists one record per CDR3 protein. The sample lists 380,000 or so distinct CDR3 sequences; approximately 38% were seen once. The chain has TRBV12-5 and TRBJ2-7, with 8 bases lining up with TRBD1. The sequencing input was blood. The sequence was collected from a girl aged 10 to 17 with multiple sclerosis. CDR3: CASGTGDGYEQYF. The CDR3 coding sequence is TGTGCTAGTGGGACAGGGGACGGCTACGAGCAGTACTTC.